Following are 25 T cell receptor beta chains from one sample sequenced in a study of tumor-infiltrating lymphocytes in oesophageal squamous cell carcinoma. TCRdb reprocessed the PCR reads with MiXCR, giving one entry per CDR3 protein. The table lists over 20,000 distinct CDR3 sequences, less than 45% of them singletons, with more than 30% in the top ten. Sequenced input: esophageal tumor tissue. All receptors derive from a male donor with esophageal squamous cell carcinoma.

The table lists this clonotype with a count of one. CDR3 in amino acids: CASSYSGQENTEAFF. The DNA of the CDR3 is TGTGCCAGCAGTTACTCTGGACAGGAGAACACTGAAGCTTTCTTT. This rearrangement joins TRBV6-6 to TRBJ2-3; TRBD1 aligns across 7 bases. The DNA end lines up better with TRBJ1-1; the J call may be wrong. CDR3 length: 15 amino acids. Looked up from germline, CDR1 is MNHNY and CDR2 is SVGAGI (reference sequence).

This clonotype has ten or more counts. The chain has TRBV5-6 and TRBJ2-3, with 7 bases lining up with TRBD2. CDR1 is SGHDT and CDR2 is YYEEEE in the germline V gene. The CDR3 sequence is 15 residues long. The V gene end was trimmed by 2 bases and the J gene end by 6 bases; junction bases not matched to a gene: 9. CDR3 DNA: TGTGCCAGCAGCTTACGGGACTACCGTCGGGATACGCAGTATTTT. It specifies CASSLRDYRRDTQYF.

This clonotype was picked up many times. J is TRBJ1-4 and V is TRBV27; TRBD1 matches at 7 bases. Losses at the gene ends were 4 bases for V and 0 bases for J; bases not matched to a gene: 5. Germline loops: CDR1 MNHEY, CDR2 SMNVEV (reference sequence). CDR3 length: 16 amino acids. The CDR3: CASSSRDSATNEKLFF. The CDR3 DNA is TGTGCCAGCAGTTCCCGGGACAGCGCAACTAATGAAAAACTGTTTTTT. Full variable domain (rest looked up from reference TRBV27 and TRBJ1-4): EAQVTQNPRYLITVTGKKLTVTCSQNMNHEYMSWYRQDPGLGLRQIYYSMNVEVTDKGDVPEGYKVSRKEKRNFPLILESPSPNQTSLYFCASSSRDSATNEKLFFGSGTQLSVL.

This clonotype was picked up many times. The chain is built from TRBV5-1 and TRBJ2-1, with D perhaps TRBD2 (5 bases). CDR3 length: 14 amino acids. Germline lookup yields CDR1 SGHRS and CDR2 YFSETQ. Trimming took 2 bases from V and 6 from J, leaving 12 bases between them. Here the CDR3 reads CASSLVGGSNEQFF. CDR3 in DNA: TGCGCCAGCAGCTTAGTAGGAGGTAGCAATGAGCAGTTCTTC.

This clonotype has only a few counts. This rearrangement joins TRBV6-2 or TRBV6-3 to TRBJ1-5; D may be TRBD1 (5 bases). Germline CDR1 MNHEY, CDR2 SVGEGT. Deletions cut 6 bases from V and 9 bases from J, with 12 bases between. The CDR3 is 12 residues long. The DNA of the CDR3 is TGTGCCAGCAGAGCAAGTAGGGGGCCCCAGCATTTT. Its protein is CASRASRGPQHF.

This clonotype was seen ten or more times. The V gene is TRBV4-1, the J gene TRBJ2-3; D call uncertain. The CDR3 extends over 16 amino acids. Trimming took off 0 bases at V and 2 bases at J, with 12 bases between the two ends. Germline CDR1 reads MGHRA; CDR2 reads YSYEKL. The CDR3 DNA follows: TGCGCCAGCAGCCAAGATCTGGGGTTCCACACAGATACGCAGTATTTT. Translated, it gives CASSQDLGFHTDTQYF.

V gene TRBV11-2 combines with J gene TRBJ2-5, with no clear D. The length of the CDR3 is 14 residues. Germline-derived CDR1 and CDR2 are SGHAT and FQNNGV. Trimming took off 3 bases at V and 1 base at J, with 9 bases between the two ends. As DNA, the CDR3 is TGTGCCAGCAGCTTCAATCGGCGCCAAGAGACCCAGTACTTC. It encodes CASSFNRRQETQYF.

About this clonotype itself: Given a much more abundant clone one base away, this may be a read error. The rearrangement joins TRBV5-1 to TRBJ2-5; TRBD2 agrees at 9 bases. The DNA end is more similar to TRBJ2-1, so the J call may be wrong. CDR3 length: 16 amino acids. CDR1 and CDR2 from the germline V gene are SGHRS and YFSETQ. The CDR3 protein is CASSLEHRREGLEQFF. The DNA for the CDR3 is TGCGCCAGCAGCTTGGAACACCGGCGGGAGGGTCTCGAGCAGTTCTTC.

This clonotype has a handful of counts. The chain is built from TRBV20-1 and TRBJ2-4; the D gene is possibly TRBD2 (6 bases). Trimming took 0 bases from V and 0 from J, leaving 9 bases between them. This CDR3 is 15 amino acids long. The V gene's germline CDR1 is DFQATT and CDR2 SNEGSKA (reference sequence). The CDR3 DNA reads as TGCAGTGCTAGAGACGGGAGACTAGCCAAAAACATTCAGTACTTC. Translation gives CSARDGRLAKNIQYF.

This clonotype was observed once. The rearrangement joins TRBV7-2 to TRBJ2-3, with TRBD2 matching 12 bases. CDR1 and CDR2 (germline): SGHTA, FQGNSA. This CDR3 region has 16 residues. With 3 bases clipped from V and 1 base from J, the junction kept 2 bases outside the gene matches. The CDR3 is CASSFRTSGGTDTQYF. DNA for the CDR3: TGTGCCAGCAGCTTCCGGACTAGCGGGGGCACAGATACGCAGTATTTT.

This clonotype occurred a few times. This chain uses TRBV7-4 with TRBJ2-7; 12 nucleotides line up with TRBD2. The tail of the sequence fits TRBJ2-1 better, so the J call may be wrong. CDR1 is SGHVT, CDR2 SQSDAQ, per germline. This CDR3 contains 16 residues. The CDR3 coding sequence is TGTGCCAGCAGCAGAGGACTAGCGGGAAGGTGGGATGAGCAGTTCTTC. It yields the protein CASSRGLAGRWDEQFF.

This chain uses TRBV7-2 with TRBJ2-1, with TRBD2 matching over 15 bases. The CDR3 totals 15 residues. In germline, CDR1 is SGHTA, CDR2 FQGNSA. Trimming at V came to 2 bases and at J to 10 bases, leaving 3 bases not matched to a gene. In nucleotides, the CDR3 is TGTGCCAGCAGCTTATCCGGGACTAGCGGGGGGGAGCAGTTCTTC. It specifies CASSLSGTSGGEQFF.

The chain uses TRBV11-2 and TRBJ2-5; D unresolved. The CDR3 runs to 15 residues. Deletions cut 0 bases from V and 1 base from J, with 9 bases between. Germline CDR1 and CDR2: SGHAT and FQNNGV. The CDR3 region is CASSLEFQSQETQYF. The DNA of the CDR3 is TGTGCCAGCAGCTTAGAGTTCCAGTCCCAAGAGACCCAGTACTTC.

This clonotype was observed a few times. This rearrangement joins TRBV4-1 to TRBJ1-4; 8 bases map to TRBD1. Trimming took 4 bases from V and 8 from J; bases not matched to a gene: 15. This CDR3 spans 17 amino acids. Germline V gene data show CDR1 as MGHRA and CDR2 as YSYEKL. CDR3 nucleotides: TGCGCCAGCAGCCCGATTATCGACAGGGGTGGGGGAGAAAAACTGTTTTTT. Encoded protein: CASSPIIDRGGGEKLFF.

This chain connects TRBV11-1 to TRBJ2-3; 12 positions match TRBD2. V trimming: 5 bases; J trimming: 1 base; junction bases outside the gene matches: 10. This CDR3 is 18 amino acids long. CDR1 is SGHAT and CDR2 is FQDESV in the germline V gene (reference sequence). The DNA for the CDR3 is TGTGCCAGCAGCCCCCGGGGACTAGCGGGTTCGCGCACAGATACGCAGTATTTT. It encodes CASSPRGLAGSRTDTQYF.

This clonotype appeared a few times. It may be a read error: a sequence one base away is much more abundant. The chain uses TRBV2 and TRBJ2-7; TRBD2 agrees at 9 bases. The J segment lost 7 bases and the V segment lost 4 bases, leaving 11 bases of the junction unmatched. CDR1 is SNHLY and CDR2 is FYNNEI in the germline V gene. The CDR3 contains 15 residues. In DNA, the CDR3 is TGTGCCAGCAGTGCCGGGACTAGCCTCTACAATGAGCAGTACTTC. Translated: CASSAGTSLYNEQYF. Looking up the rest from reference TRBV2 and TRBJ2-7 gives the full variable domain: EPEVTQTPSHQVTQMGQEVILRCVPISNHLYFYWYRQILGQKVEFLVSFYNNEISEKSEIFDDQFSVERPDGSNFTLKIRSTKLEDSAMYFCASSAGTSLYNEQYFGPGTRLTVT.

The chain recombines TRBV7-8 with TRBJ2-7; TRBD1 matches 7 bases. The J call may be wrong; the DNA end is better matched by TRBJ2-5. The CDR3 contains 15 residues. The germline gives CDR1 SGHVS, CDR2 FQNEAQ. The CDR3: CASSLRQGPSETQYF. The CDR3 nucleotides read TGTGCCAGCAGCTTGCGACAGGGACCCTCCGAGACCCAGTACTTC.

The CDR3: CASIGTDRGTQYF. The CDR3 bases are TGTGCCAGCATAGGGACAGATCGCGGGACCCAGTATTTT. This chain connects TRBV2 to TRBJ2-3, with D perhaps matching TRBD1 (7 bases). Trimming left V 7 bases short and J 12 bases short, with 20 bases between. The CDR3 loop spans 13 amino acids. The germline gives CDR1 SNHLY, CDR2 FYNNEI. Using reference TRBV2 and TRBJ2-3 for the parts outside the CDR3, the full variable domain is EPEVTQTPSHQVTQMGQEVILRCVPISNHLYFYWYRQILGQKVEFLVSFYNNEISEKSEIFDDQFSVERPDGSNFTLKIRSTKLEDSAMYFCASIGTDRGTQYFGPGTRLTVL.

The chain is built from TRBV6-1 and TRBJ1-2; 7 positions match TRBD1. From germline, CDR1 is MNHNS and CDR2 SASEGT. The CDR3 has 14 amino acids. Trimming removed 6 bases from V and 4 bases from J; junction bases left unmatched: 8. Here the CDR3 reads CASRNPGQSYGYTF. The CDR3 DNA follows: TGTGCCAGCAGAAACCCGGGACAGAGCTATGGCTACACCTTC.

At least ten counts were recorded for this clonotype. The chain employs TRBV6-4 and TRBJ2-7; tentative D call: TRBD1 (6 bases). V lost 4 bases and J lost 1, with 17 bases in between. Germline V gives CDR1 MRHNA, CDR2 SNTAGT. This CDR3 has 16 residues. Written as DNA, the CDR3 is TGTGCCAGCAGTGGATTAGGGACAAGCAATTCCTACGAGCAGTACTTC. The encoded protein is CASSGLGTSNSYEQYF.

V and J are TRBV6-5 and TRBJ2-3, with 8 positions matching TRBD1. The DNA end favors TRBJ2-7, so the J call may be wrong. Germline values: CDR1 MNHEY, CDR2 SVGAGI. The CDR3 has 15 residues. In DNA form, the CDR3 reads TGTGCCAGCAGTTACTCGGGACAGGTTGCAGGCGAGCAGTACTTC. Translating gives CASSYSGQVAGEQYF.

By sample fraction, this clonotype is medium-sized. The chain has TRBV10-3 and TRBJ1-4; D is possibly TRBD1 (6 bases). Per germline, CDR1 ENHRY and CDR2 SYGVKD. The V end lost 4 bases, the J end lost 4 bases, and 10 bases lay between the germline ends. The CDR3 runs to 14 residues. The DNA for the CDR3 is TGTGCCATCAGTGTACAGGGATTTAATGAAAAACTGTTTTTT. Its protein product is CAISVQGFNEKLFF.

This clonotype was detected many times. The J gene is TRBJ2-5, the V gene TRBV10-3; tentative D call: TRBD2 (6 bases). V dropped 3 bases and J dropped 5 bases, with 13 bases sitting between them. CDR1 and CDR2 (germline): ENHRY, SYGVKD. The CDR3 runs to 14 residues. The CDR3 loop is CAISDGGGLETQYF. The CDR3 DNA follows: TGTGCCATCAGTGATGGGGGAGGCCTCGAGACCCAGTACTTC.

Relative to its sample, this clonotype is medium-sized. The chain uses TRBV7-3 and TRBJ2-5; D may match TRBD1 or TRBD2 (5 bases each). Germline loops: CDR1 SGHTA, CDR2 FQGTGA. This CDR3 has 13 residues. Trimming removed 5 bases at V and 5 bases at J, with 12 bases between. The CDR3 reads CASSRGVSETQYF. The CDR3 region has the DNA TGTGCCAGCAGCCGAGGGGTGTCGGAGACCCAGTACTTC.

This clonotype was seen just once. This rearrangement joins TRBV6-1 to TRBJ2-5; the D is unclear. Near its end, the DNA agrees better with TRBJ1-2, so the J call may be wrong. Germline loops: CDR1 MNHNS, CDR2 SASEGT. The length of the CDR3 is 13 residues. CDR3 in DNA: TGTGCCAGCAATCCTGAGCTTAACTATGGCTACACCTTC. It translates to CASNPELNYGYTF.